A single sample gave rise to the 17 T cell receptor beta chains below, sequenced in a study of T cell responses to AZD1222 COVID-19 vaccine. The table came from immunoSEQ multiplex PCR; TCRdb's copy has only in-frame clones and leaves some out. Of tens of thousands of clones detected, approximately 89% appear once; the ten largest clones hold around 28%. Sequences were derived from peripheral blood, sampled 28 days after the second AZD1222 dose. The receptors here all came from an adult who received the AZD1222 COVID-19 vaccine.

The chain links TRBV9 to TRBJ2-1, with D unresolved. The CDR3 runs 16 residues. In germline, CDR1 is SGDLS, CDR2 YYNGEE. Deletions cut 3 bases from V and 2 bases from J, with 15 bases between. The CDR3 DNA reads TGTGCCAGCAGCGACGTGGCTGGGTCAGCCTACAATGAGCAGTTCTTC. Its protein product is CASSDVAGSAYNEQFF. The full variable domain, completed using reference TRBV9 and TRBJ2-1, is DSGVTQTPKHLITATGQRVTLRCSPRSGDLSVYWYQQSLDQGLQFLIQYYNGEERAKGNILERFSAQQFPDLHSELNLSSLELGDSALYFCASSDVAGSAYNEQFFGPGTRLTVL.

The gene calls are TRBV4-1 and TRBJ2-1, with 12 nucleotides matching TRBD2. The germline CDR1 and CDR2 sequences are MGHRA and YSYEKL. The CDR3 has 18 amino acids. Trimming removed 1 base from V and 4 bases from J; junction bases left unmatched: 8. DNA for the CDR3: TGCGCCAGCAGCCAAGGAACTAGCGGGAGGACGCCTTACAATGAGCAGTTCTTC. This gives the protein CASSQGTSGRTPYNEQFF.

The chain employs TRBV9 and TRBJ2-1; 11 bases align to TRBD2. The germline V gene has CDR1 SGDLS and CDR2 YYNGEE. This CDR3 region has 15 residues. Trimming at V came to 5 bases and at J to 2 bases, leaving 3 bases not matched to a gene. The CDR3: CASSLAGGAYNEQFF. CDR3 bases: TGTGCCAGCAGTCTAGCGGGAGGTGCCTACAATGAGCAGTTCTTC.

The V call is TRBV28, the J call TRBJ1-1, with D possibly being TRBD1 (5 bases). V dropped 3 bases and J dropped 0 bases, with 8 bases sitting between them. Germline V gene sequence: CDR1 MDHEN, CDR2 SYDVKM. This CDR3 spans 14 amino acids. In DNA form, the CDR3 reads TGTGCCAGCAGTTTGAGGGGCATGAACACTGAAGCTTTCTTT. This encodes CASSLRGMNTEAFF.

The rearrangement uses TRBV11-2 and TRBJ2-6; D gene uncertain. V was cut by 7 bases and J by 0 bases, with 7 bases left in between. The CDR3 has 14 amino acids. Per the germline V gene, CDR1 is SGHAT and CDR2 is FQNNGV. The CDR3 coding sequence is TGTGCCAGCACCGACAACTCTGGGGCCAACGTCCTGACTTTC. Its protein product is CASTDNSGANVLTF.

The chain has TRBV30 and TRBJ1-2; D not resolved. V lost 5 bases to trimming and J lost 0 bases, with 10 bases between them. The V gene's germline CDR1 is GTSNPN and CDR2 SVGIG (reference sequence). The CDR3 covers 13 residues. In DNA, the CDR3 is TGTGCCTGGGCGACTGACTCTAACTATGGCTACACCTTC. The encoded protein is CAWATDSNYGYTF.

The chain links TRBV6-5 to TRBJ1-5; TRBD1 is a possible D gene (5 bases). Trimming pared 4 bases from V and 5 bases from J, leaving 18 bases between. This CDR3 spans 16 amino acids. Germline loops: CDR1 MNHEY, CDR2 SVGAGI. CDR3 nucleotide sequence: TGTGCCAGCAGTTCTTCCGGGACGCGGCCCTATCAGCCCCAGCATTTT. Translating gives CASSSSGTRPYQPQHF.

The chain recombines TRBV2 with TRBJ2-7; 7 nucleotides align to TRBD1. Trimming at V came to 7 bases and at J to 2 bases, leaving 8 bases not matched to a gene. The CDR3 runs 14 residues. Germline lookup yields CDR1 SNHLY and CDR2 FYNNEI. The CDR3 DNA reads TGTGCCAGCACTACCGGGACAGCTACCTACGAGCAGTACTTC. Its protein is CASTTGTATYEQYF.

The rearrangement uses TRBV27 and TRBJ2-7, with a possible D match to TRBD1 (5 bases). The V gene's germline CDR1 is MNHEY and CDR2 SMNVEV (reference sequence). The V end was cut by 7 bases, the J end by 2 bases, with 9 bases between. The CDR3 extends over 12 amino acids. For the CDR3, the DNA is TGTGCCAGCAAGGGGCTAGCCTACGAGCAGTACTTC. Translated, it gives CASKGLAYEQYF.

The chain is built from TRBV2 and TRBJ2-7; 8 positions match TRBD1. The CDR3 totals 14 residues. V lost 7 bases and J lost 0; bases outside the gene matches: 5. Germline lookup yields CDR1 SNHLY and CDR2 FYNNEI. The CDR3 loop is CASTRDRSSYEQYF. The CDR3 DNA reads TGTGCCAGCACACGGGACAGGAGCTCCTACGAGCAGTACTTC.

This rearrangement joins TRBV11-3 to TRBJ2-3; TRBD2 is a possible D gene (6 bases). CDR1 and CDR2 from the germline V gene are SGHNT and YENEEA. The CDR3 sequence is 14 residues long. V was shortened by 8 bases and J by 0 bases, with 12 bases between the two germline ends. CDR3 DNA sequence: TGTGCCAGCGGTTTGGGGAGGAGCACAGATACGCAGTATTTT. This encodes CASGLGRSTDTQYF.

The chain recombines TRBV19 with TRBJ2-7; TRBD2 matches at 10 bases. CDR3 length: 15 amino acids. Germline CDR1 LNHDA, CDR2 SQIVND (reference sequence). Germline trimming cut 2 bases from V and 2 bases from J; bases unmatched to any gene: 3. CDR3 nucleotides: TGTGCCAGTAGTATAAGAGCGGGAGGGCCCTACGAGCAGTACTTC. It is translated as CASSIRAGGPYEQYF.

The gene calls are TRBV6-5 and TRBJ1-2; D is ambiguous. V lost 7 bases and J 8 bases, leaving 11 bases between the germline ends. Germline-derived CDR1 and CDR2 are MNHEY and SVGAGI. This CDR3 is built from 11 residues. The CDR3: CASIGQEGYTF. CDR3 nucleotide sequence: TGTGCCAGCATTGGGCAGGAGGGCTACACCTTC.

V and J are TRBV4-2 and TRBJ1-1, with D perhaps TRBD1 (6 bases). Germline V CDR1 and CDR2: LGHNA, YNFKEQ. Trimming took 4 bases from V and 5 from J, leaving 14 bases between them. CDR3 length equals 14 residues. The CDR3 sequence: CASSRGGTETEAFF. The CDR3, as DNA: TGTGCCAGCAGCCGAGGGGGTACAGAAACTGAAGCTTTCTTT.

This rearrangement joins TRBV30 to TRBJ2-1; TRBD2 matches 8 bases. Trimming took 0 bases from V and 6 from J; bases not matched to a gene: 4. Germline loops: CDR1 GTSNPN, CDR2 SVGIG (reference sequence). CDR3 length: 14 residues. The CDR3 protein is CAWSVPGLGNEQFF. CDR3 bases: TGTGCCTGGAGTGTTCCGGGACTAGGCAATGAGCAGTTCTTC.

The rearrangement uses TRBV16 and TRBJ1-2; tentative D call: TRBD1 (5 bases). Germline assignment: CDR1 KGHSY and CDR2 FQNENV. V was clipped by 0 bases and J by 4 bases, with 12 bases between them. The CDR3 loop spans 15 amino acids. The CDR3 spells CASSQSPGPSYGYTF. The DNA of the CDR3 is TGTGCCAGCAGCCAATCCCCAGGGCCTAGCTATGGCTACACCTTC.

The sample holds a few counts of this clone. The sample holds other DNA sequences that translate to the same CDR3. The chain employs TRBV4-2 and TRBJ1-6; D unresolved. This CDR3 region has 16 residues. The V gene lost 0 bases and the J gene lost 1 base, with 7 bases spanning the gap. CDR1 LGHNA and CDR2 YNFKEQ come from the germline V gene. The CDR3 DNA sequence: TGTGCCAGCAGCCAAGACAGGAGATCCTATAATTCACCCCTCCACTTT. Translating it yields CASSQDRRSYNSPLHF.